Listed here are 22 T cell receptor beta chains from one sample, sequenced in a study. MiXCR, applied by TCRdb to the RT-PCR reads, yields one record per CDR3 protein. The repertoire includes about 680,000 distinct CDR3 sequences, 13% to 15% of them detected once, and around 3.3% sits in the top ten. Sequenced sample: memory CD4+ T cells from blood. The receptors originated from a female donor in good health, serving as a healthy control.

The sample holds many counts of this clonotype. The chain's CDR3 is CASSLNGGNTDTQYF. Written as DNA, the CDR3 is TGTGCCAGCAGTTTGAACGGGGGCAACACAGATACGCAGTATTTT. The chain uses TRBV12-3 or TRBV12-4 and TRBJ2-3, with D perhaps being TRBD1 or TRBD2 (6 bases each). The CDR3 covers 15 residues. V dropped 3 bases and J dropped 2 bases, with 12 bases sitting between them.

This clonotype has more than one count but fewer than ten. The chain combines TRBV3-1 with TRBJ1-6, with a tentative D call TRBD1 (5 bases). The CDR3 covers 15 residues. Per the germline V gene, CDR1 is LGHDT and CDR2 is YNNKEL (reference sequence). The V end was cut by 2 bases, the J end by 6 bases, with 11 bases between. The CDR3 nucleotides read TGTGCCAGCAGCCAAAGCGGACAATCTAATTCACCCCTCCACTTT. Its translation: CASSQSGQSNSPLHF.

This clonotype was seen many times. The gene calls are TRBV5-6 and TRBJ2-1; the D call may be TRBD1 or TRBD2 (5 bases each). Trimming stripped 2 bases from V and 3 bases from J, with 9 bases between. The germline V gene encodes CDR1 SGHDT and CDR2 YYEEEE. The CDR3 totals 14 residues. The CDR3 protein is CASSLGAGYNEQFF. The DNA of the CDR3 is TGTGCCAGCAGCTTAGGGGCGGGCTACAATGAGCAGTTCTTC.

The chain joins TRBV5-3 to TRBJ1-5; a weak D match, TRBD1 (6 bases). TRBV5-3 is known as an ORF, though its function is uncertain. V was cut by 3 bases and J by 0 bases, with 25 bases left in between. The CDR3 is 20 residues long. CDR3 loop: CARSYGWKGGSRYSNQPQHF. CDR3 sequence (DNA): TGTGCCAGAAGCTATGGATGGAAAGGGGGGTCAAGATATAGCAATCAGCCCCAGCATTTT.

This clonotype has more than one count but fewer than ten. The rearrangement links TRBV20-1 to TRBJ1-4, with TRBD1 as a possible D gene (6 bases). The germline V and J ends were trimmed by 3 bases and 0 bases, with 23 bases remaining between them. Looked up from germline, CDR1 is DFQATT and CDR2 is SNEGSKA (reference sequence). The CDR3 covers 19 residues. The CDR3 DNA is TGCAGTGCTAGCGGGACCGGGGGGCCAACTTTCGCAACTAATGAAAAACTGTTTTTT. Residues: CSASGTGGPTFATNEKLFF.

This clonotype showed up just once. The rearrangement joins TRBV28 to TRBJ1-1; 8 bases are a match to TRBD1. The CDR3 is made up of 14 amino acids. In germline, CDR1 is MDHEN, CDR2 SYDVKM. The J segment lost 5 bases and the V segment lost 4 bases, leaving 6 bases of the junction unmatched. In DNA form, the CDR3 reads TGTGCCAGCAGTTCACGGACAGGGCGGACTGAAGCTTTCTTT. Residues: CASSSRTGRTEAFF.

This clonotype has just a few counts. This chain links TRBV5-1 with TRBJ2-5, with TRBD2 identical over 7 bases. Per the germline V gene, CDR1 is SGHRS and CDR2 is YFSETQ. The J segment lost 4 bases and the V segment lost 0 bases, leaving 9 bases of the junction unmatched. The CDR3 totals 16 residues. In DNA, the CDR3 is TGCGCCAGCAGCTTGGCCCCAAGCGGGGCTGGAGAGACCCAGTACTTC. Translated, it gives CASSLAPSGAGETQYF.

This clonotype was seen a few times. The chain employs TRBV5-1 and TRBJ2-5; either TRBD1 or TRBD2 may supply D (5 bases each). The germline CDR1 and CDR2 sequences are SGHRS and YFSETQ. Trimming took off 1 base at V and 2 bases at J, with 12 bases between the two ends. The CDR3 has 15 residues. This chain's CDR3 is CASSLWDPQQETQYF. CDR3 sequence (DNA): TGCGCCAGCAGCTTGTGGGACCCCCAACAAGAGACCCAGTACTTC.

The CDR3 reads CASSLWGGLSYNEQFF. Here the CDR3 DNA reads TGTGCCAGCAGTTTATGGGGGGGACTATCCTACAATGAGCAGTTCTTC. V usage is TRBV28 and J usage is TRBJ2-1; TRBD2 matches 7 bases. CDR1 MDHEN and CDR2 SYDVKM come from the germline V gene. The CDR3 has 16 amino acids. Germline trimming cut 0 bases from V and 1 base from J; bases unmatched to any gene: 3. Based on the CDR3 plus reference TRBV28 and TRBJ2-1, the full variable domain is DVKVTQSSRYLVKRTGEKVFLECVQDMDHENMFWYRQDPGLGLRLIYFSYDVKMKEKGDIPEGYSVSREKKERFSLILESASTNQTSMYLCASSLWGGLSYNEQFFGPGTRLTVL.

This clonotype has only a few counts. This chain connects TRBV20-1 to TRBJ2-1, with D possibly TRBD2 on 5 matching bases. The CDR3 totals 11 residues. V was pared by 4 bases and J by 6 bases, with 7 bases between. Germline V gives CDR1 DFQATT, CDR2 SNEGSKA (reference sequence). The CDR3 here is CSANSVNEQFF. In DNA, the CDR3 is TGCAGTGCTAATAGCGTCAATGAGCAGTTCTTC.

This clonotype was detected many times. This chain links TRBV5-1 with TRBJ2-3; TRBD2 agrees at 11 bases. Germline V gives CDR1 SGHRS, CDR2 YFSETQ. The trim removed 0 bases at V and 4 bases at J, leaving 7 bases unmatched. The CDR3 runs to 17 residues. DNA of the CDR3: TGCGCCAGCAGCTTGGCCGGTCTAGCGGGAGGTCCAGATACGCAGTATTTT. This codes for CASSLAGLAGGPDTQYF.

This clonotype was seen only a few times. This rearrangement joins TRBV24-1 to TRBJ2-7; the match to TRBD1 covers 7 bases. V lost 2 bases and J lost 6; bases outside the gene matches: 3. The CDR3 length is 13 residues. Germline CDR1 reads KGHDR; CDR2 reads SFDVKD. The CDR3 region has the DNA TGTGCCACCAGTGATTCCAACAGGGGCGAGCAGTACTTC. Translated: CATSDSNRGEQYF.

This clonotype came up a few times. CDR3 coding DNA: TGTGCCACCCTGAGGTTCAGCTCTGGGGCCAACGTCCTGACTTTC. Amino acid sequence: CATLRFSSGANVLTF. The chain joins TRBV11-2 to TRBJ2-6; D ambiguous. Germline V gene data show CDR1 as SGHAT and CDR2 as FQNNGV. The CDR3 loop spans 15 amino acids. V gave up 10 bases and J gave up 0 bases, with 13 bases separating them.

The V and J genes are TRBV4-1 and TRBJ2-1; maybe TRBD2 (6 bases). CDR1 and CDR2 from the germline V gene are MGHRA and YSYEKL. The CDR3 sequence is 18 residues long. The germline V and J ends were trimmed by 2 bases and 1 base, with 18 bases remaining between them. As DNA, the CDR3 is TGCGCCAGCAGCCAACATGGGGTGACTAGTGGGTCCTACAATGAGCAGTTCTTC. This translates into CASSQHGVTSGSYNEQFF.

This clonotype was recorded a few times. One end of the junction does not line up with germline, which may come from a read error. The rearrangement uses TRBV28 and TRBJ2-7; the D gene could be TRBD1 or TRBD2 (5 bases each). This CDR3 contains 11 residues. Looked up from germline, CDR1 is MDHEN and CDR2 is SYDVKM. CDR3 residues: CASSRLGTRFF. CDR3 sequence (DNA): TGTGCCAGCAGCCGTCTTGGGACGAGATTCTTC.

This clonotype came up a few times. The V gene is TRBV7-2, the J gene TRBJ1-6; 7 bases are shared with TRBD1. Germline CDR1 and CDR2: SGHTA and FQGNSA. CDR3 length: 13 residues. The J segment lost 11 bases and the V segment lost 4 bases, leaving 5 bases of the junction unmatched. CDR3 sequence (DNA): TGTGCCAGCAGCTCCGACACAGGGGCACCCCTCCACTTT. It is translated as CASSSDTGAPLHF. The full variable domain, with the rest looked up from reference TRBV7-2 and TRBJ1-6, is GAGVSQSPSNKVTEKGKDVELRCDPISGHTALYWYRQSLGQGLEFLIYFQGNSAPDKSGLPSDRFSAERTGGSVSTLTIQRTQQEDSAVYLCASSSDTGAPLHFGNGTRLTVT.

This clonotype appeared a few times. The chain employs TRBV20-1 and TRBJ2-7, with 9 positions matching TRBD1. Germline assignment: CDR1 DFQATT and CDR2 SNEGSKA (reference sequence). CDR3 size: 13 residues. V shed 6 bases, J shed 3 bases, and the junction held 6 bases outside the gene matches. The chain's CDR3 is CSAAQGAGYEQYF. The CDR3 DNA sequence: TGCAGTGCGGCACAGGGGGCCGGCTACGAGCAGTACTTC.

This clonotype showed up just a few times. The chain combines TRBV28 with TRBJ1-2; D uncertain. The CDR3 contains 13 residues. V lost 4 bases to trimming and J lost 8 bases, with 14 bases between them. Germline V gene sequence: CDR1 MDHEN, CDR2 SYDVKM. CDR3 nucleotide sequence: TGTGCCAGCAGTTCGACGGCCTATGGGGGCTACACCTTC. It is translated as CASSSTAYGGYTF.

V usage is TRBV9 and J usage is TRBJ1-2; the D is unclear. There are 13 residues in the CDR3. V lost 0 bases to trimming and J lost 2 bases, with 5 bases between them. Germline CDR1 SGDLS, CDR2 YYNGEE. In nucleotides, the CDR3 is TGTGCCAGCAGCGTAGACCTAAACTATGGCTACACCTTC. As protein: CASSVDLNYGYTF. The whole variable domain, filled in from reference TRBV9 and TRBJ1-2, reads DSGVTQTPKHLITATGQRVTLRCSPRSGDLSVYWYQQSLDQGLQFLIQYYNGEERAKGNILERFSAQQFPDLHSELNLSSLELGDSALYFCASSVDLNYGYTFGSGTRLTVV.

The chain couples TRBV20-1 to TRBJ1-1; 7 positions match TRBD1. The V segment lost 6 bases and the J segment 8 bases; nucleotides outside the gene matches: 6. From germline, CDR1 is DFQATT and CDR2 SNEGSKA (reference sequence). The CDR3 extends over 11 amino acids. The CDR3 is CSAARTGEAFF. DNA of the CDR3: TGCAGTGCCGCGAGGACAGGAGAAGCTTTCTTT.

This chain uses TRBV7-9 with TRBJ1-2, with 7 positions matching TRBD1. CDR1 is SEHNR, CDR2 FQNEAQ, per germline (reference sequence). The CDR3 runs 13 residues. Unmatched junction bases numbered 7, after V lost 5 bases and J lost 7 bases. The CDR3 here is CASSIQTGIGYTF. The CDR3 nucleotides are TGTGCCAGCAGCATACAGACAGGGATTGGCTACACCTTC.

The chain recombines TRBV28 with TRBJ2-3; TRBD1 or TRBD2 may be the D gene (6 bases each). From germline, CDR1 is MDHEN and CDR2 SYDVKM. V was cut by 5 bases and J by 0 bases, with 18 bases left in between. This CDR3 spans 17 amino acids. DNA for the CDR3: TGTGCCAGCAGTCCTCCTAGGGGGGCAACAAGCACAGATACGCAGTATTTT. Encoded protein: CASSPPRGATSTDTQYF.